This T cell receptor beta chain was sequenced during a study of cytomegalovirus exposure and HLA in healthy donors. Study observations and caveats: In a later analysis, at a false discovery rate of 0.05, 16,951 TCR beta sequences matched HLA alleles.

Vbeta (60) and Jbeta (13) primers were used in the PCR. TCRdb's table, derived via immunoSEQ multiplex PCR, lists solely in-frame clones and lacks some. This repertoire includes approximately 61,000 clones. Concerning this clone itself: As yet, its antigen is unknown.

It was healthy bone marrow donors who served as donors. The CDR3 extends over 15 amino acids. V lost 0 bases, J lost 2 bases, and 11 bases lay in between. Germline lookup yields CDR1 SGHRS and CDR2 YFSETQ. This receptor was obtained from a woman younger than 30 in good health and CMV-seronegative. The chain links TRBV5-1 to TRBJ1-2; D is unresolved. Material for sequencing was PBMCs. In nucleotides, the CDR3 is TGCGCCAGCAGCTTGGGGGCCCAGCCCAACTATGGCTACACCTTC. Translation gives CASSLGAQPNYGYTF.